Sequencing of this T cell receptor (beta chain) was carried out in a study of blood T cells in healthy people across ages. There are 14 residues in the CDR3. The authors ran a second PCR of about 7 to 12 cycles using a sample-barcoded 5' primer and a J-beta primer mix. TCRdb fed the 5' RACE reads into MiXCR, producing one record per CDR3 protein. The data contain 750,000 to 950,000 distinct CDR3 sequences, almost 30% of them singletons. This clonotype showed up many times. A much larger clone differs from this one at a single base, so this may be a read error. The sample was also linked to a second study, of T cells of mothers and their children.

The chain links TRBV12-3 or TRBV12-4 to TRBJ1-4, with D maybe TRBD1 (6 bases). The TCR sequence derives from a woman between 35 and 50 years old in good health. The sequenced sample was blood. The CDR3 coding sequence is TGTGCCAGCAGCCAACAGTTCAGGGGAGAAAAACGGTTTTTT. Residues: CASSQQFRGEKRFF.